This TCR beta chain is drawn from a study of CD8 T cells in ankylosing spondylitis. The germline V gene has CDR1 DFQATT and CDR2 SNEGSKA (reference sequence). The junction had 9 bases not matched to a gene; V was cut back by 5 bases and J by 5 bases. The CDR3 has 15 amino acids. Study findings and constraints: Blood of patients with ankylosing spondylitis appeared to be characterized by a TCR beta motif of about 8 highly homologous variants. Clones linked to disease were reported to show significant enrichment in matched ankylosing spondylitis synovial fluid. Clones linked to the disease showed a CD8+ phenotype. They occurred at relatively low frequencies in peripheral blood.

This clonotype occurred a few times. The antigen remains unidentified. Making the TCR beta libraries involved quantitative 5'-RACE with molecular barcodes. TCRdb called the 5' RACE reads again in MiXCR, with one record for every CDR3 protein. The top ten clones hold approximately 6.2% of a sample with approximately 540,000 distinct CDR3 sequences, about 13% of them seen once. The clonotype comes from a male donor with ankylosing spondylitis. The specimen was blood, either unsorted or a sorted T cell fraction (not recorded which). V usage is TRBV20-1 and J usage is TRBJ2-2; 9 positions match TRBD2. CDR3 amino acids: CSAEIGTSRTGELFF. The CDR3 coding sequence is TGCAGTGCTGAAATCGGGACTAGCCGAACCGGGGAGCTGTTTTTT.